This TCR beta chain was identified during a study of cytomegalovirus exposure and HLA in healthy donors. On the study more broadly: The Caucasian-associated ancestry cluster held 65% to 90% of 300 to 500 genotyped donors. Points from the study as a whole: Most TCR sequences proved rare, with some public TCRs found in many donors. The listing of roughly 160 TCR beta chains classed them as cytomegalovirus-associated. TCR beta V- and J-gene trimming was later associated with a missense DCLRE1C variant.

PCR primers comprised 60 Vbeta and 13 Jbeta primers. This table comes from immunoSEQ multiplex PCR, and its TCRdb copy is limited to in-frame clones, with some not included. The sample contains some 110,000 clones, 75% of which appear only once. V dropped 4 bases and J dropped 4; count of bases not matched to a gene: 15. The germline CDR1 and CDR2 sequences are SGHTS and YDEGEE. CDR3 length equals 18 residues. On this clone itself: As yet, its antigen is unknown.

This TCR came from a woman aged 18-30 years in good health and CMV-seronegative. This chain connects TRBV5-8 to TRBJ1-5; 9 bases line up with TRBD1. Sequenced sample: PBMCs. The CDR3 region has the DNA TGTGCCAGCAGCGCAAGAGTCCGGGACAGGGAACAAAATCAGCCCCAGCATTTT. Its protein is CASSARVRDREQNQPQHF.